The 19 T cell receptor beta chains listed next were all sequenced from one sample in a study of molecular identifiers for immune sequencing clone quantification. TCRdb called the PCR reads again in MiXCR, with one record for every CDR3 protein. The repertoire includes more than 450,000 distinct CDR3 sequences, around 23% of them detected once, and under 0.8% sits in the top ten. Sequences were obtained from naive CD8+ T cells from blood, with Jurkat cell RNA spiked in. Subset indicated: FACS-sorted CD8+CD4-CCR7+CD45RA+ naive T cells. The receptors were sampled from a human donor in good health. Some libraries in this study had Jurkat cell RNA spiked in.

The rearrangement links TRBV6-5 to TRBJ2-1; tentative D call: TRBD2 (5 bases). The length of the CDR3 is 14 residues. Germline CDR1 and CDR2: MNHEY and SVGAGI. Trimming pared 2 bases from V and 6 bases from J, leaving 11 bases between. The CDR3 bases are TGTGCCAGCAGTTACACTTTCCGGGGCAATGAGCAGTTCTTC. It codes for CASSYTFRGNEQFF.

Here the CDR3 DNA reads TGTGCCAGCAACCCCACGGGAGGAGTCGATGAGCAGTTCTTC. Its translation is CASNPTGGVDEQFF. The V gene is TRBV9, the J gene TRBJ2-1; 7 positions match TRBD2. This CDR3 spans 14 amino acids. V gave up 6 bases and J gave up 8 bases; unmatched junction bases: 11. Germline V CDR1 and CDR2: SGDLS, YYNGEE.

This clonotype was detected ten times or more. The V call is TRBV27, the J call TRBJ2-3, with a tentative D call TRBD2 (5 bases). Trimming pared 4 bases from V and 4 bases from J, leaving 15 bases between. The CDR3 consists of 15 residues. CDR1 MNHEY and CDR2 SMNVEV come from the germline V gene (reference sequence). The CDR3 DNA reads TGTGCCAGCAGTTGGTCGGGGTTCGGTGCAGATACGCAGTATTTT. The encoded protein is CASSWSGFGADTQYF.

This clonotype was observed at least ten times. The chain couples TRBV20-1 to TRBJ2-7, with TRBD1 identical over 8 bases. CDR1 and CDR2 (germline): DFQATT, SNEGSKA (reference sequence). The junction had 8 bases not matched to a gene; V was cut back by 6 bases and J by 4 bases. There are 13 residues in the CDR3. CDR3 sequence reads: CSAKTGVAYEQYF. The CDR3 DNA reads TGCAGTGCCAAGACAGGGGTGGCGTACGAGCAGTACTTC.

This clonotype was observed a handful of times. The V call is TRBV12-3 or TRBV12-4, the J call TRBJ1-5; tentative D call: TRBD1 (5 bases). The germline V and J ends were trimmed by 4 bases and 2 bases, with 15 bases remaining between them. The CDR3 consists of 16 residues. The CDR3 sequence is CASSSPEGVGNQPQHF. The CDR3 DNA sequence: TGTGCCAGCAGTTCCCCGGAAGGGGTCGGCAATCAGCCCCAGCATTTT.

This clonotype has more than one count but fewer than ten. The CDR3 coding sequence is TGTGCCAGCAGCTTAGGATCCGTCCAGCCCCAGCATTTT. It yields the protein CASSLGSVQPQHF. The V and J genes are TRBV11-2 and TRBJ1-5; D gene uncertain. This CDR3 spans 13 amino acids. Trimming pared 1 base from V and 7 bases from J, leaving 8 bases between. From germline, CDR1 is SGHAT and CDR2 FQNNGV. The complete variable domain, with remaining parts taken from reference TRBV11-2 and TRBJ1-5, reads EAGVAQSPRYKIIEKRQSVAFWCNPISGHATLYWYQQILGQGPKLLIQFQNNGVVDDSQLPKDRFSAERLKGVDSTLKIQPAKLEDSAVYLCASSLGSVQPQHFGDGTRLSIL.

The chain has TRBV6-2 or TRBV6-3 and TRBJ2-1, with 7 bases lining up with TRBD1. The length of the CDR3 is 14 residues. Germline V gene data show CDR1 as MNHEY and CDR2 as SVGEGT. V lost 6 bases and J lost 9; bases outside the gene matches: 11. CDR3 in amino acids: CASRPGTAPAEQFF. In nucleotides, the CDR3 is TGTGCCAGCAGACCCGGGACAGCCCCCGCTGAGCAGTTCTTC.

This clonotype has more than one count but fewer than ten. This chain uses TRBV12-3 or TRBV12-4 with TRBJ1-5; 7 bases align to TRBD1. Unmatched junction bases numbered 7, after V lost 4 bases and J lost 1 base. CDR3 length: 16 amino acids. This CDR3 reads CASSSSPRGSNQPQHF. CDR3 nucleotides: TGTGCCAGCAGTTCTAGCCCCAGGGGGAGCAATCAGCCCCAGCATTTT.

This clonotype was counted ten times or more. The chain employs TRBV4-1 and TRBJ1-1, with D tentatively TRBD1 (6 bases). CDR1 MGHRA and CDR2 YSYEKL come from the germline V gene. Trimming removed 4 bases from V and 6 bases from J, with 12 bases in between. The CDR3 sequence is 13 residues long. The CDR3 reads CASSPGDLAEAFF. CDR3 bases: TGCGCCAGCAGCCCAGGGGATCTCGCTGAAGCTTTCTTT.

The table lists this clonotype with many counts. The chain uses TRBV2 and TRBJ1-2, with 9 nucleotides matching TRBD1. The CDR3 has 14 residues. The germline V gene has CDR1 SNHLY and CDR2 FYNNEI. Trimming took 5 bases from V and 4 from J; bases not matched to a gene: 5. The CDR3 sequence is CASSQGQGSYGYTF. Here the CDR3 DNA reads TGTGCCAGCAGTCAGGGACAGGGCTCCTATGGCTACACCTTC.

The chain has TRBV11-1 and TRBJ2-5; D is perhaps TRBD1 (6 bases). Trimming left V 2 bases short and J 2 bases short, with 9 bases between. The CDR3 contains 14 residues. CDR1 and CDR2 (germline): SGHAT, FQDESV (reference sequence). The CDR3 coding sequence is TGTGCCAGCAGCTTAAGGACAGATCAAGAGACCCAGTACTTC. It is translated as CASSLRTDQETQYF.

On this clonotype itself: Because the CDR3 is missing its conserved closing phenylalanine or tryptophan, this is likely a read error. The J gene is TRBJ2-7, the V gene TRBV27; a possible D gene is TRBD2 (6 bases). The CDR3 spans 13 residues. The germline gives CDR1 MNHEY, CDR2 SMNVEV (reference sequence). V was trimmed by 8 bases and J by 2 bases, leaving 13 bases between them. Here the CDR3 DNA reads TGTGCCAGCGGGGGGACGCTGACCTACGAGCAGTACCTC. This translates into CASGGTLTYEQYL.

This clonotype has ten or more counts. The chain combines TRBV7-9 with TRBJ2-1, with no clear D. The CDR3 contains 15 residues. V lost 4 bases, J lost 1 base, and 11 bases lay in between. The germline gives CDR1 SEHNR, CDR2 FQNEAQ (reference sequence). CDR3 protein: CASSSSLWSYNEQFF. In DNA, the CDR3 is TGTGCCAGCAGCTCTTCGCTCTGGTCCTACAATGAGCAGTTCTTC.

V and J are TRBV29-1 and TRBJ2-1; D possibly matches TRBD1 or TRBD2 (5 bases each). Germline CDR1 is SQVTM and CDR2 is ANQGSEA. The CDR3 is 13 residues long. V was trimmed by 4 bases and J by 4 bases, leaving 11 bases between them. The CDR3 nucleotides are TGCAGCGTTGGACTGGGGGATTACAATGAGCAGTTCTTC. Amino acid sequence: CSVGLGDYNEQFF.

This chain uses TRBV3-1 with TRBJ2-5; D unclear. The CDR3 has 18 amino acids. V was pared by 0 bases and J by 5 bases, with 22 bases between. Germline CDR1 reads LGHDT; CDR2 reads YNNKEL (reference sequence). The CDR3 DNA reads as TGTGCCAGCAGCCAAGATAGCCGAGGTCTTGACCTTGGGGAGACCCAGTACTTC. Its protein is CASSQDSRGLDLGETQYF.

The CDR3 protein is CASAKGLADGDTQYF. DNA for the CDR3: TGCGCCAGCGCTAAGGGACTAGCTGATGGAGATACGCAGTATTTT. The rearrangement joins TRBV10-1 to TRBJ2-3, with 9 bases lining up with TRBD2. This CDR3 comprises 15 residues. Losses at the gene ends were 8 bases for V and 5 bases for J; bases not matched to a gene: 11. Germline lookup yields CDR1 WNHNN and CDR2 SYGVQD (reference sequence).

As for this clonotype: Relative to the germline gene, one junction end is altered; a read error may explain this. V usage is TRBV28 and J usage is TRBJ2-7, with D possibly called TRBD1 or TRBD2 (5 bases each). Germline V gene sequence: CDR1 MDHEN, CDR2 SYDVKM. CDR3 length: 13 amino acids. CDR3 in DNA: TGTGCCAGCAGGTCGGACGGGACCTACGAGCGGTACTTC. Residues: CASRSDGTYERYF.

This clonotype occurred a few times. V usage is TRBV9 and J usage is TRBJ2-7; D uncertain. The V end was cut by 4 bases, the J end by 7 bases, with 21 bases between. CDR1 is SGDLS, CDR2 YYNGEE, per germline. The CDR3 runs to 15 residues. The CDR3, as DNA: TGTGCCAGCAGCCCCGAAGGTGAGATATTAGGGGAGCAGTACTTC. The encoded protein is CASSPEGEILGEQYF.

This clonotype was seen only a few times. The chain uses TRBV27 and TRBJ2-7; 9 nucleotides agree with TRBD1. The CDR3 covers 16 residues. Germline lookup yields CDR1 MNHEY and CDR2 SMNVEV (reference sequence). Losses at the gene ends were 2 bases for V and 0 bases for J; bases not matched to a gene: 5. CDR3 coding DNA: TGTGCCAGCAGTTTAGGGGGACAGGGTTTCTCCTACGAGCAGTACTTC. Residues: CASSLGGQGFSYEQYF.